This is a list of T cell receptor beta chains from one sample in a study of technical replicates of blood from a handful of donors. TCRdb's copy holds only in-frame clones and misses some; the assay was immunoSEQ multiplex PCR. The sample holds about 73,000 clones; 90% to 95% are singletons and the top ten take 4% to 5%. What was sequenced was PBMCs. The receptors derive from a human donor in good health. Some clones in this sample may be carry-over from other donors' samples. The CDR3 runs from the conserved cysteine through the conserved F or W. A D gene is named only where the DNA matches it firmly.

j_call	v_call	d_call	cdr3_length	cdr3_aa	cdr3_nt
TRBJ2-1	TRBV4-2	-	12	CASSQDNNEQFF	TGTGCCAGCAGCCAAGACAACAATGAGCAGTTCTTC
TRBJ2-5	TRBV2	-	14	CASRQGSFRETQYF	TGTGCCAGCAGACAGGGATCCTTTAGGGAGACCCAGTACTTC
TRBJ2-3	TRBV10-3	-	15	CAISPGLFSTDTQYF	TGTGCCATCAGTCCGGGACTTTTTAGCACAGATACGCAGTATTTT
TRBJ1-2	TRBV13	-	16	CASSRPDYGSNYGYTF	TGTGCCAGCAGCCGCCCGGACTATGGGAGTAACTATGGCTACACCTTC
TRBJ1-2	TRBV5-4	-	15	CASSEAGGVAFGYTF	TGTGCCAGCAGCGAGGCCGGGGGTGTTGCCTTTGGCTACACCTTC
TRBJ2-5	TRBV6-5	TRBD2	13	CASSWTSRETQYF	TGTGCCAGCAGTTGGACTAGCCGCGAGACCCAGTACTTC
TRBJ2-1	TRBV7-6	TRBD1	13	CASSLAPGQGVFF	TGTGCCAGCAGCTTAGCGCCGGGACAGGGGGTGTTCTTC
TRBJ2-7	TRBV4-3	TRBD1	13	CASSQNRGYEQYF	TGCGCCAGCAGCCAGAACAGGGGTTACGAGCAGTACTTC
TRBJ2-4	TRBV4-3	TRBD2	18	CASSQELGLAETKNIQYF	TGCGCCAGCAGCCAAGAACTCGGACTAGCGGAGACCAAAAACATTCAGTACTTC
TRBJ2-6	TRBV28	TRBD1	20	CASSPWLRTGGLGGANVLTF	TGTGCCAGCAGTCCCTGGCTTCGGACAGGGGGCTTGGGAGGGGCCAACGTCCTGACTTTC
TRBJ2-1	TRBV19	TRBD2	17	CASKTAVGGRAGNEQFF	TGTGCCAGTAAGACGGCCGTGGGCGGGAGGGCCGGCAATGAGCAGTTCTTC
TRBJ1-2	TRBV28	TRBD1	14	CASAPGQALYGYTF	TGTGCCAGCGCACCGGGACAGGCCCTCTATGGCTACACCTTC
TRBJ2-3	TRBV19	-	12	CASSVQGDTQYF	TGTGCCAGTAGTGTTCAGGGAGATACGCAGTATTTT